This T cell receptor (beta chain) was obtained from a study of metastatic and nonmetastatic thyroid tumors. TCRdb recomputed clones from the PCR reads via MiXCR. The table lists tens of thousands of clones, about a sixth of them singletons. This clone has a count of ten or more. The junction had 10 bases not matched to a gene; V was cut back by 2 bases and J by 7 bases. The CDR3 spans 17 residues. CDR1 MNHEY and CDR2 SVGEGT come from the germline V gene. No patient received treatment before thyroid surgery. Sequences were obtained from tumor tissue. The TCR comes from a female donor with papillary thyroid cancer or a benign thyroid nodule (not recorded which). Some clones in this sample may be carry-over from other donors' samples. The chain employs TRBV6-2 or TRBV6-3 and TRBJ2-1; 11 bases align to TRBD2. In DNA form, the CDR3 reads TGTGCCAGCAGTTACCCCCTAGCGGGAGGTGGTTTGAATGAGCAGTTCTTC. Its translation is CASSYPLAGGGLNEQFF.